This T cell receptor (beta chain) was profiled in a study of Ad26.COV2.S vaccination and SARS-CoV-2 variants. Study at large: In the COV1001 trial, the donor was in the Ad26.COV2.S arm.

Germline V gene data show CDR1 as SGHTA and CDR2 as FQGNSA. Losses at the gene ends were 3 bases for V and 8 bases for J; bases not matched to a gene: 11. The CDR3 contains 16 residues. Turning to this clone: The antigen is undetermined.

The table came from immunoSEQ multiplex PCR; TCRdb's copy has only in-frame clones and leaves some out. The sample shows 410,000 or so clones, 80% to 95% of them seen only once. Findings and limits, study-wide: TCR breadth and depth estimates may have understated total T cell responses. Researchers reported similar non-spike TCR breadth in vaccine and placebo recipients.

Specified treatment: some 20 received Ad26.COV2.S at low or high dose, single or two shots; about 5 received placebo; per-sample allocation not given. On day 63 after the first injection, vaccine and placebo recipients gave samples. It was Wuhan-strain SARS-CoV-2 spike that the Ad26 vaccine vector expressed. This clonotype originated in a person between 18 and 65 years old who received the Ad26.COV2.S COVID-19 vaccine or a placebo. This chain connects TRBV7-2 to TRBJ2-1, with TRBD1 matching over 9 bases. Source: peripheral blood, taken in a trial of Ad26.COV2.S vaccine versus placebo. The CDR3 loop reads CASSFSRDRVGHEQFF. The CDR3 coding sequence is TGTGCCAGCAGCTTTTCCCGGGACAGGGTAGGGCATGAGCAGTTCTTC.